This T cell receptor (beta chain) was sequenced for a study of human T cells and chemical hapten exposure. Study details: Patients having alopecia areata, totalis or universalis were mostly female.

Using its own MiXCR run on the RACE reads, TCRdb lists one record per CDR3 protein. The sample contains about 80,000 distinct CDR3 sequences, more than 8.5% of which appear only once. Time point given: patch test 2, 6 weeks after DPC sensitization. Treatment meaning: therapeutic diphenylcyclopropenone sensitization with weekly scalp DPC. Total RNA was extracted from unfractionated whole blood. This clonotype was seen repeatedly, ten times or more. The germline CDR1 and CDR2 sequences are LGHDT and YNNKEL (reference sequence). The CDR3 loop spans 14 amino acids. The V end was cut by 0 bases, the J end by 8 bases, with 11 bases between.

This sample comprised whole blood, obtained in connection with sensitization to the hapten diphenylcyclopropenone (DPC). The receptor's source is a woman aged 25 to 39 with alopecia areata. Some clones in this sample may be carry-over from other donors' samples. The chain couples TRBV3-1 to TRBJ2-1; TRBD2 might be the D (6 bases). CDR3 DNA sequence: TGTGCCAGCAGCCAAGATAGAGGGAGGCATGAGCAGTTCTTC. It codes for CASSQDRGRHEQFF.